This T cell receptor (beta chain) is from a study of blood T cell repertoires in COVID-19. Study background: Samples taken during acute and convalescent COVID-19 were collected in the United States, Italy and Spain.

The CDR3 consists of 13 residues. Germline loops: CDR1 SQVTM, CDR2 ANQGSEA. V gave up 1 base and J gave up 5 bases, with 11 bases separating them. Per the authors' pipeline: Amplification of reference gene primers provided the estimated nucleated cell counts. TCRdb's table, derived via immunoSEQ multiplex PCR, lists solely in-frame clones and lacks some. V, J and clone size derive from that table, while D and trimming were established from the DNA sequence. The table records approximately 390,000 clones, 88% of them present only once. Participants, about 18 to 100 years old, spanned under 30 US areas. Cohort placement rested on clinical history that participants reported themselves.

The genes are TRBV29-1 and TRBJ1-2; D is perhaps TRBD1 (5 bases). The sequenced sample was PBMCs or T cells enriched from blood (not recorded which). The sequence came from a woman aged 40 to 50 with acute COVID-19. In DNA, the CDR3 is TGCAGCGTTGAAGGTGGCAGGGCATATGGCTACACCTTC. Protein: CSVEGGRAYGYTF.